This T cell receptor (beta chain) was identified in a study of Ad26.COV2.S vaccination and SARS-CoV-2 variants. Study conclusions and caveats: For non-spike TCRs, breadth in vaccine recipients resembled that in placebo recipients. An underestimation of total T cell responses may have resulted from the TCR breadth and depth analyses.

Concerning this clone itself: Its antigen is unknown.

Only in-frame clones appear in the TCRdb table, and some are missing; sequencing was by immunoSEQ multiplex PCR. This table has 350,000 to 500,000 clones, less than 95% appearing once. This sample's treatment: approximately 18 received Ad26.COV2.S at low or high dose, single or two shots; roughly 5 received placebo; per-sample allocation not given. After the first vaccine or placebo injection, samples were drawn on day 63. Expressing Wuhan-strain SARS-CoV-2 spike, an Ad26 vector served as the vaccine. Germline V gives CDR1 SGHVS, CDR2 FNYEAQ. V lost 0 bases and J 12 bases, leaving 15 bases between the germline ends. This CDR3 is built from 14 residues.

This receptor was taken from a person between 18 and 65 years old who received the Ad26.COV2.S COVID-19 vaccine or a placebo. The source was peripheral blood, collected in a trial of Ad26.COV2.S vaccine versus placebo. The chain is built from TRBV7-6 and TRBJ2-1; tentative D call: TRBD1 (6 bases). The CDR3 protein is CASSLARGSLGQFF. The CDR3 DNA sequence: TGTGCCAGCAGCTTAGCGAGGGGGAGCCTTGGGCAGTTCTTC.